This T cell receptor (beta chain) originates from a study of CD8+ T cells in alopecia areata. Study-wide context: Dosing with tofacitinib proceeded for 6 to 18 months, followed by 6 months off drug.

A remark on this clone: Antigen unknown.

V was cut by 1 base and J by 0 bases, with 4 bases left in between. This CDR3 has 14 residues. Looked up from germline, CDR1 is LNHDA and CDR2 is SQIVND (reference sequence). Findings and caveats of the study: Resident alphabeta T cells of normal skin are also sequenced in scalp samples.

As the sequencing template, cDNA was produced by extracting RNA and reverse transcribing it. Produced via immunoSEQ multiplex PCR; TCRdb's table is partial and in-frame only. The sample records some 100,000 clones, roughly two fifths being singletons. As part of sample collection, lesional scalp punch biopsies and peripheral blood were taken from alopecia areata patients. Using a FACSAria, the CD4+ and CD8+ T cells were sorted from the PBMCs. This clonotype was obtained from a human donor with alopecia areata. The sequenced sample was CD4+ T cells sorted from blood. The chain employs TRBV19 and TRBJ2-1; D call uncertain. CDR3 nucleotide sequence: TGTGCCAGTAGTATAGGGGGCTCCTACAATGAGCAGTTCTTC. This encodes CASSIGGSYNEQFF.